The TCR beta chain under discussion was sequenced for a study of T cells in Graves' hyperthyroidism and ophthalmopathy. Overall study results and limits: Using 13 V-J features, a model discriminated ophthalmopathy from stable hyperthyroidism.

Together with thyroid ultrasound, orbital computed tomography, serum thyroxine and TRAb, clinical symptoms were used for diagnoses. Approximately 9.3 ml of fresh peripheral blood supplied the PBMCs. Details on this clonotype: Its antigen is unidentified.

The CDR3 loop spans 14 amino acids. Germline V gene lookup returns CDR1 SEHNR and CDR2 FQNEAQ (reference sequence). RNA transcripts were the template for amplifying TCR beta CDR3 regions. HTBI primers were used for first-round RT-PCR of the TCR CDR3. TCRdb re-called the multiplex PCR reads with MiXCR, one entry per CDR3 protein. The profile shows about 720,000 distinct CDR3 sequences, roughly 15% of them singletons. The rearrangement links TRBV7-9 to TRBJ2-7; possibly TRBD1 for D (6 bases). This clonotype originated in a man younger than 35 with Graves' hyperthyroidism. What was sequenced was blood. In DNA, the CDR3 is TGTGCGGGGGCTGTGGTAGGCACCGTCTACGAGCAGTACTTC. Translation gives CAGAVVGTVYEQYF. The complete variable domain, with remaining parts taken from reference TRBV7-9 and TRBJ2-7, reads DTGVSQNPRHKITKRGQNVTFRCDPISEHNRLYWYRQTLGQGPEFLTYFQNEAQLEKSRLLSDRFSAERPKGSFSTLEIQRTEQGDSAMYLCAGAVVGTVYEQYFGPGTRLTVT.